The table lists the clone carrying this T cell receptor beta chain with many counts. The antigen is undetermined. cDNA carried unique molecular identifiers, and a universal primer site was added by template switching. TCRdb re-derived calls from the 5' RACE reads in MiXCR, one entry per CDR3 protein. This sample carries approximately 260,000 distinct CDR3 sequences, about 8.5% of them seen once, and the ten largest clones take approximately 3%. This entry is derived from a study of identical twins. Notes on the study in general: Invariant MAIT and iNKT cells may have partly biased zero-insertion analyses.

The sample was also linked to a second study, of yellow fever vaccine responses in identical twins.

The receptor comes from a woman aged 18 to 35 in good health. The sequenced material came from CD8+ T cells sorted from blood.

The CDR3 is CASSLRAPYEQYF. CDR3 nucleotides: TGCGCCAGCAGCTTGAGGGCCCCCTACGAGCAGTACTTC. The chain recombines TRBV5-1 with TRBJ2-7; D gene unclear. The CDR3 length is 13 residues. V shed 1 base and J shed 2 bases, with 7 bases lying between them. Germline CDR1 and CDR2: SGHRS and YFSETQ.